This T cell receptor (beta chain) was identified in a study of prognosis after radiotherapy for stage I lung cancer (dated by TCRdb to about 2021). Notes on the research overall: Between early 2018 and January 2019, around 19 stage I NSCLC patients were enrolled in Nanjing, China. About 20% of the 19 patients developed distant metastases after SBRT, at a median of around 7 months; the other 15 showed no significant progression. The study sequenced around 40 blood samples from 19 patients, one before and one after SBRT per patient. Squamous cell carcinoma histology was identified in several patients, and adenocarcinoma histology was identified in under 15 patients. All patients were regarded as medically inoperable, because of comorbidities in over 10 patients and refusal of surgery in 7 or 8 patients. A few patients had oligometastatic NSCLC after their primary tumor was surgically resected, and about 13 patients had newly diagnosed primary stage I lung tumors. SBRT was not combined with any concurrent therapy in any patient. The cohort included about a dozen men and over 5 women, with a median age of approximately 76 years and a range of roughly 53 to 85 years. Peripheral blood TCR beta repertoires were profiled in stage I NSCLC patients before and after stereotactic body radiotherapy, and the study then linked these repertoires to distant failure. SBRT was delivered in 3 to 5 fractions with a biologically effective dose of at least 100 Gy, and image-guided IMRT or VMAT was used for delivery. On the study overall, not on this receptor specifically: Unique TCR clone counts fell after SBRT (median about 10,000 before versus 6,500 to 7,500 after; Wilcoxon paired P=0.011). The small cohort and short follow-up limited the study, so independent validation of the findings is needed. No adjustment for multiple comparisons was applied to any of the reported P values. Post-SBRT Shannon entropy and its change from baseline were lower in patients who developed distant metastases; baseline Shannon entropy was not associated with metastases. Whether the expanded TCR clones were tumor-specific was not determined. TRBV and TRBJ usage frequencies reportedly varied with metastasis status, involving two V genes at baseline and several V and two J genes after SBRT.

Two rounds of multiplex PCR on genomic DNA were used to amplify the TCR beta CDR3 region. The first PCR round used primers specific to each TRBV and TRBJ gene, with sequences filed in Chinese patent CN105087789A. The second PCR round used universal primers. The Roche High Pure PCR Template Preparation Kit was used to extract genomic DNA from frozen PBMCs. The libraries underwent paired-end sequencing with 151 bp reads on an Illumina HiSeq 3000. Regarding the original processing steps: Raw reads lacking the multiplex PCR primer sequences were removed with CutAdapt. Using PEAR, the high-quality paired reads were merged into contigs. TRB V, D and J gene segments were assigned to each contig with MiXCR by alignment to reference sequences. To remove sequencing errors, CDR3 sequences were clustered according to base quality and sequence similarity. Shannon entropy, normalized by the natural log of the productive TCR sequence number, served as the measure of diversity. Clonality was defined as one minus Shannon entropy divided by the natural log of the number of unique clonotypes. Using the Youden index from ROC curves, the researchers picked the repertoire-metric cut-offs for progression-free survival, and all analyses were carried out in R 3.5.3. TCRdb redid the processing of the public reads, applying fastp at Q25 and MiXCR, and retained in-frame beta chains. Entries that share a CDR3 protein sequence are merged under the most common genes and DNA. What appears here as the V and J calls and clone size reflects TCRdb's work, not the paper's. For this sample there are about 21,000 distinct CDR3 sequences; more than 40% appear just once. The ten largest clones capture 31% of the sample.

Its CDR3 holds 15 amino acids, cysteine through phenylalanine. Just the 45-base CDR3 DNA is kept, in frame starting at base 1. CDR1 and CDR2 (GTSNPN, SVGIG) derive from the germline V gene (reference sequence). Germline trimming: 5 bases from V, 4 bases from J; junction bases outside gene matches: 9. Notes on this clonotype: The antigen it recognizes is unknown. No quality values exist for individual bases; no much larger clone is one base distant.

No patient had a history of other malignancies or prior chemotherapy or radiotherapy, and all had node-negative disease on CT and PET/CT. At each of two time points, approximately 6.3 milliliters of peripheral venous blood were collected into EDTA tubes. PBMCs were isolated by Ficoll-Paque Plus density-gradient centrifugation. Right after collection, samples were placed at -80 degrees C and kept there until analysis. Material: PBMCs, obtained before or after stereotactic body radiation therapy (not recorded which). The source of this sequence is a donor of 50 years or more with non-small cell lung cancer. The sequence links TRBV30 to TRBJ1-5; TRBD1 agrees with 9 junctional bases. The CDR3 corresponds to CAWDRGTIGNQPQHF. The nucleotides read TGTGCCTGGGACAGGGGGACGATAGGAAATCAGCCCCAGCATTTT.